The present T cell receptor beta chain was sequenced within a study of T cells in narcolepsy. Study overall: Healthy controls were enrolled alongside patients with narcolepsy type 1 or type 2. Study-wide points: Comparing one patient's CSF and blood CD4+ clonotypes highlighted HCRT- and TRIB2-specific autoreactive clonotypes.

With 5 bases removed from V and 4 bases from J, the gap between germline ends came to 17 bases. CDR3 length: 15 amino acids. Germline assignment: CDR1 SGHAT and CDR2 FQDESV (reference sequence). Generated by immunoSEQ multiplex PCR, the TCRdb table keeps only in-frame clones and is missing some. In the table there are about 30,000 clones, 75% to 85% of which are singletons. This clone has just one count. Its target is unknown. The TCR was taken from a human donor with narcolepsy. Sequencing was performed on CD45RA- memory CD4+ T cells from PBMCs. This chain connects TRBV11-1 to TRBJ2-5; D unresolved. CDR3 sequence (DNA): TGTGCCAGCAGCATTAGCCCGTTCAACGGAGAGACCCAGTACTTC. Its translation: CASSISPFNGETQYF. The entire variable domain, with the rest obtained from reference TRBV11-1 and TRBJ2-5, is as follows: EAEVAQSPRYKITEKSQAVAFWCDPISGHATLYWYRQILGQGPELLVQFQDESVVDDSQLPKDRFSAERLKGVDSTLKIQPAELGDSAMYLCASSISPFNGETQYFGPGTRLLVL.